This T cell receptor (beta chain) was documented in a study of blood T cell repertoires in COVID-19. The overall study: COVID-19 samples collected from the United States, Italy and Spain covered acute and convalescent phases. The analysed material was cDNA or gDNA that came from T cells, B-cell-depleted T cells, or PBMCs.

The V segment lost 5 bases and the J segment 3 bases; nucleotides outside the gene matches: 6. The CDR3 totals 15 residues. Germline V CDR1 and CDR2: MNHEY, SMNVEV (reference sequence). Authors' data handling: By means of reference gene primer amplification, nucleated cell counts were estimated. Some clones are missing from TCRdb's copy, which holds only in-frame ones; the method was immunoSEQ multiplex PCR. V, J and clone size were drawn from that table, and D and trimming were deduced from the DNA. The repertoire holds about 46,000 clones, over 80% seen once, with about 16% in the top ten. The sequencing input was peripheral blood. The receptor was derived from a human donor in a cohort sampled during active COVID-19. The V call is TRBV27, the J call TRBJ1-2, with 10 bases lining up with TRBD1. CDR3 in amino acids: CASSPRTGGHYGYTF. DNA of the CDR3: TGTGCCAGCAGTCCCCGGACAGGGGGGCACTATGGCTACACCTTC.